This T cell receptor beta chain stems from a study of OX40 agonist ivuxolimab in advanced cancers. The wider study: Ivuxolimab was delivered to patients intravenously every 2 weeks at doses spanning 0.01 to 10 mg/kg. Patients enrolled in dose escalation were diagnosed with hepatocellular carcinoma, melanoma, renal cell or head and neck cancer. Mean age about 60 years, range roughly 20 to 85; just over 80% male.

Assay: immunoSEQ multiplex PCR; the TCRdb copy retains only in-frame clones and omits some. Found here are tens of thousands of clones, about 86% of them singletons; the top ten hold 28%. The study, taken as a whole, reports: In the 0.1 to 3.0 mg/kg range, CD4+ and CD8+ blood T cells had expanded clonally by week 6.

Turning to this clone: Its antigen is still unknown.

V was clipped by 8 bases and J by 0 bases; unmatched bases: 15. This CDR3 contains 18 residues. Per the germline V gene, CDR1 is MNHEY and CDR2 is SMNVEV (reference sequence). The sample in question was CD4+ or CD8+ T cells sorted from blood, obtained in a trial of the OX40 agonist ivuxolimab. This clonotype originated in an adult with an advanced solid tumor such as melanoma, head and neck, liver or kidney cancer. The rearrangement links TRBV27 to TRBJ2-1, with 8 bases lining up with TRBD2. The CDR3 bases are TGTGCCAGCCGTACTTGGTCGCGGGGGGAAACCTCCTACAATGAGCAGTTCTTC. Protein: CASRTWSRGETSYNEQFF.